This T cell receptor (beta chain) originates from a study of cytomegalovirus exposure and HLA in healthy donors. Study-wide results and limits: The study designated over 150 TCR beta chains cytomegalovirus-associated. Some public TCRs appeared in many individuals, while most sequences were rare.

A word on this clone: No antigen is known for it.

The protocol was immunoSEQ multiplex PCR, while the TCRdb copy is restricted to in-frame clones and leaves out a portion. The data contain some 170,000 clones, roughly 80% of them singletons. Germline CDR1 reads KGHSY; CDR2 reads FQNENV. The V and J ends lost 1 base and 6 bases, in that order; junction bases with no gene match: 10. The CDR3 is 17 amino acids. The chain links TRBV16 to TRBJ2-2; 8 positions match TRBD1. Source material: PBMCs. This clonotype originated in a man between 25 and 39 years old in good health and CMV-seropositive. The CDR3 reads CASSQYKDRVMAGELFF. Written as DNA, the CDR3 is TGTGCCAGCAGCCAATACAAGGACAGGGTGATGGCCGGGGAGCTGTTTTTT.